The TCR beta chain described here comes from a study of blood T cell repertoires in COVID-19. The CDR3 contains 12 residues. Germline V CDR1 and CDR2: SNHLY, FYNNEI. V was cut by 7 bases and J by 4 bases, with 10 bases left in between. Original handling: Cell counts per sample came from amplifying reference gene primers. Repertoires were generated with immunoSEQ multiplex PCR, while TCRdb's copy carries only in-frame clones and drops some. D and trimming come from the DNA, and the V and J calls and clone size come from that table. This sample has 95,000 to 100,000 clones, with 60% to 85% found just once.

The receptor was isolated from a woman of 80 years or more with active or convalescent COVID-19. The J gene is TRBJ2-5, the V gene TRBV2; D gene uncertain. Source material: peripheral blood. The CDR3 coding sequence is TGTGCCAGCACAACCACTCGAGAGACCCAGTACTTC. It encodes CASTTTRETQYF.